A selection of T cell receptor beta chains follows, all from one sample in a study of cytomegalovirus exposure and HLA in healthy donors. Clones were sequenced by immunoSEQ multiplex PCR, and TCRdb holds only the in-frame ones, with some missing. The sample contains more than 45,000 clones, approximately 68% of which appear only once. The specimen was PBMCs. These receptors came from a man between 25 and 39 years old in good health and CMV-seronegative. Each CDR3 is given with its conserved first and last residue. The order of the fields is clone size, J gene, V gene, D gene, CDR3 DNA, CDR3 protein. A D gene is named only where the DNA matches it firmly. Clone size is stated in some rows and not others, as once, few, many or a class when expanded.

clone size: NA; J gene: TRBJ1-5; V gene: TRBV7-8; D gene: NA; CDR3 DNA: TGTGCCAGCAGCCTGAGACAGGTTAGCAATCAGCCCCAGCATTTT; CDR3 protein: CASSLRQVSNQPQHF
clone size: NA; J gene: TRBJ2-7; V gene: TRBV5-6; D gene: TRBD1; CDR3 DNA: TGTGCCAGCAGTCCAGGCTCGGGACAGAGATACGAGCAGTACTTC; CDR3 protein: CASSPGSGQRYEQYF
clone size: once; J gene: TRBJ2-7; V gene: TRBV2; D gene: TRBD2; CDR3 DNA: TGTGCCAGCAGTGATGGGGCTAGCGGGAGCTACGAGCAGTACTTC; CDR3 protein: CASSDGASGSYEQYF
clone size: few; J gene: TRBJ2-2; V gene: TRBV27; D gene: NA; CDR3 DNA: TGTGCCAGCAGTTTACCCCGGGGGGCGGGAGTCACCGGGGAGCTGTTTTTT; CDR3 protein: CASSLPRGAGVTGELFF
clone size: few; J gene: TRBJ1-2; V gene: TRBV28; D gene: TRBD1; CDR3 DNA: TGTGCCATCAGGGGGCCAGGCTATGGCTACACCTTC; CDR3 protein: CAIRGPGYGYTF
clone size: NA; J gene: TRBJ1-5; V gene: TRBV30; D gene: TRBD1; CDR3 DNA: TGTGCCTGGAGTGTAAATACAGGGGGTTTGAGCAATCAGCCCCAGCATTTT; CDR3 protein: CAWSVNTGGLSNQPQHF
clone size: NA; J gene: TRBJ2-7; V gene: TRBV27; D gene: TRBD1; CDR3 DNA: TGTGCCAGCAGGCAACAGGGGGCCGCAGGTTGGGAGCAGTACTTC; CDR3 protein: CASRQQGAAGWEQYF
clone size: NA; J gene: TRBJ2-1; V gene: TRBV4-2; D gene: NA; CDR3 DNA: TGTGCCAGCAGCCATTCTATCTCCTACAATGAGCAGTTCTTC; CDR3 protein: CASSHSISYNEQFF
clone size: NA; J gene: TRBJ2-3; V gene: TRBV2; D gene: TRBD2; CDR3 DNA: TGTGCCAGCAGTGAACTGGCTAGCGGGTTAGATACGCAGTATTTT; CDR3 protein: CASSELASGLDTQYF
clone size: NA; J gene: TRBJ2-7; V gene: TRBV5-1; D gene: NA; CDR3 DNA: TGCGCCAGCAGCCGACCCCTAGACGAGCAGTACTTC; CDR3 protein: CASSRPLDEQYF